A single sample gave rise to the 31 T cell receptor beta chains below, sequenced in a study of chemoradiotherapy in HPV16-positive cancers. The table came from immunoSEQ multiplex PCR; TCRdb's copy has only in-frame clones and leaves some out. This table holds about 17,000 clones, 90% found once. Here the sequenced sample was blood, taken from a patient who underwent chemoradiotherapy. These receptor sequences come from a human donor with HPV-associated anogenital cancer.

This clone is a singleton in its sample. The chain recombines TRBV6-1 with TRBJ2-2, with TRBD1 matching over 7 bases. The CDR3 is 15 amino acids. Germline V lookup: CDR1 MNHNS, CDR2 SASEGT. J gave up 1 base and V 11 bases, and 10 bases lay outside the gene matches. DNA of the CDR3: TGTGCCCCACAAAACAGGGGCCTGAACACCGGGGAGCTGTTTTTT. Translation: CAPQNRGLNTGELFF.

This chain links TRBV12-5 with TRBJ1-2, with 8 positions matching TRBD1. Germline V CDR1 and CDR2: LGHNT, FRNRAP. CDR3 size: 15 residues. The V gene end was trimmed by 1 base and the J gene end by 6 bases; junction bases not matched to a gene: 7. As DNA, the CDR3 is TGTGCTAGTGGTTTGGACCCCGGGACAGGCCATGGCTACACCTTC. This translates into CASGLDPGTGHGYTF.

The genes are TRBV9 and TRBJ2-1; D uncertain. The CDR3 sequence is 15 residues long. Trimming removed 0 bases at V and 0 bases at J, with 7 bases between. Per the germline V gene, CDR1 is SGDLS and CDR2 is YYNGEE. CDR3 sequence reads: CASSVDWSSYNEQFF. The CDR3 bases are TGTGCCAGCAGCGTAGACTGGAGCTCCTACAATGAGCAGTTCTTC.

V usage is TRBV6-6 and J usage is TRBJ2-7, with D possibly TRBD2 on 6 matching bases. The CDR3 totals 16 residues. The germline CDR1 and CDR2 sequences are MNHNY and SVGAGI (reference sequence). V shed 0 bases and J shed 0 bases, with 12 bases lying between them. CDR3 sequence: CASSYSGGTSSYEQYV. As DNA, the CDR3 is TGTGCCAGCAGTTACTCGGGGGGTACTAGCTCCTACGAGCAGTACGTC.

The rearrangement uses TRBV5-1 and TRBJ2-3, with D possibly being TRBD1 (6 bases). Trimming pared 3 bases from V and 4 bases from J, leaving 18 bases between. The CDR3 has 16 amino acids. Looked up from germline, CDR1 is SGHRS and CDR2 is YFSETQ. Written as DNA, the CDR3 is TGCGCCAGCAGCTGGATCTACAGGGACCTCGCAGATACGCAGTATTTT. Translating it yields CASSWIYRDLADTQYF.

This chain joins TRBV19 and TRBJ1-2; possible D gene TRBD1, 5 bases. The germline V and J ends were trimmed by 4 bases and 7 bases, with 19 bases remaining between them. CDR1 is LNHDA, CDR2 SQIVND, per germline (reference sequence). The CDR3 has 15 amino acids. DNA for the CDR3: TGTGCCAGTAGTAAGGCGGTCTTCGGCAGGGTTGGCTACACCTTC. Its translation is CASSKAVFGRVGYTF. The full variable domain, in which reference TRBV19 and TRBJ1-2 provide the parts outside the CDR3, is DGGITQSPKYLFRKEGQNVTLSCEQNLNHDAMYWYRQDPGQGLRLIYYSQIVNDFQKGDIAEGYSVSREKKESFPLTVTSAQKNPTAFYLCASSKAVFGRVGYTFGSGTRLTVV.

The chain is built from TRBV30 and TRBJ2-7; 7 nucleotides match TRBD1. This CDR3 contains 15 residues. Germline loops: CDR1 GTSNPN, CDR2 SVGIG (reference sequence). V gave up 4 bases and J gave up 5 bases; unmatched junction bases: 14. CDR3 residues: CAWTKGQARLNEQYF. The CDR3 nucleotides read TGTGCCTGGACCAAAGGACAGGCAAGGCTAAACGAGCAGTACTTC.

This chain uses TRBV7-2 with TRBJ2-3; 7 bases are a match to TRBD2. V trimming: 5 bases; J trimming: 3 bases; junction bases outside the gene matches: 8. The germline gives CDR1 SGHTA, CDR2 FQGNSA. There are 15 residues in the CDR3. CDR3: CASSLPSSGTDTQYF. Written as DNA, the CDR3 is TGTGCCAGCAGCCTGCCCTCTAGCGGAACAGATACGCAGTATTTT.

The chain uses TRBV9 and TRBJ1-5; D unclear. Trimming cost V 0 bases and J 8 bases, with 9 bases left between them. Germline assignment: CDR1 SGDLS and CDR2 YYNGEE. The CDR3 consists of 13 residues. CDR3 nucleotides: TGTGCCAGCAGCGTAGGGCCGAGGGAGCCCCAGCATTTT. It encodes CASSVGPREPQHF.

The chain links TRBV7-2 to TRBJ2-7; D might be TRBD1 or TRBD2, each matching 5 bases. This CDR3 has 13 residues. Per germline, CDR1 SGHTA and CDR2 FQGNSA. Deletions cut 8 bases from V and 0 bases from J, with 11 bases between. The CDR3 is CASRDASSYEQYF. CDR3 nucleotide sequence: TGTGCCAGCCGGGACGCCAGCTCCTACGAGCAGTACTTC.

This clone showed up just a few times. The chain has TRBV5-1 and TRBJ1-5; no reliable D call. The CDR3 sequence is 13 residues long. CDR1 and CDR2 (germline): SGHRS, YFSETQ. Trimming took off 1 base at V and 7 bases at J, with 9 bases between the two ends. The DNA of the CDR3 is TGCGCCAGCAGCTTGAGGGTTGGGCAGCCCCAGCATTTT. Amino acid sequence: CASSLRVGQPQHF.

The chain employs TRBV4-2 and TRBJ1-1; the match to TRBD1 covers 9 bases. The germline V gene has CDR1 LGHNA and CDR2 YNFKEQ. This CDR3 is built from 17 residues. The V segment lost 1 base and the J segment 7 bases; nucleotides outside the gene matches: 13. The CDR3 coding sequence is TGTGCCAGCAGCCAAGGGGGCTTACAGGGGGCTTTTGGTGAAGCTTTCTTT. Translating gives CASSQGGLQGAFGEAFF.

The gene calls are TRBV7-2 and TRBJ1-1; D gene unclear. The CDR3 runs to 14 residues. CDR1 is SGHTA and CDR2 is FQGNSA in the germline V gene. V was trimmed by 3 bases and J by 5 bases, leaving 13 bases between them. CDR3 DNA sequence: TGTGCCAGCAGCTTCAAGGGAAGCCGTACTGAAGCTTTCTTT. Translated: CASSFKGSRTEAFF.

The rearrangement joins TRBV6-6 to TRBJ1-5; D perhaps matches TRBD1 (5 bases). This CDR3 is 16 amino acids long. The V end lost 0 bases, the J end lost 2 bases, and 11 bases lay between the germline ends. CDR1 MNHNY and CDR2 SVGAGI come from the germline V gene (reference sequence). The CDR3 here is CASSYSGGAGNQPQHF. The CDR3 DNA reads as TGTGCCAGCAGTTACTCGGGCGGGGCTGGCAATCAGCCCCAGCATTTT.

V gene TRBV30 combines with J gene TRBJ1-1, with 11 positions matching TRBD1. This CDR3 contains 15 residues. The germline gives CDR1 GTSNPN, CDR2 SVGIG (reference sequence). Trimming at V came to 0 bases and at J to 7 bases, leaving 7 bases not matched to a gene. As DNA, the CDR3 is TGTGCCTGGAGTGTAGGAGGACAGGGGGCCGGTGAAGCTTTCTTT. Translating gives CAWSVGGQGAGEAFF.

The rearrangement joins TRBV11-2 to TRBJ1-1, with D unresolved. V lost 3 bases and J 8 bases, leaving 13 bases between the germline ends. The germline gives CDR1 SGHAT, CDR2 FQNNGV. The CDR3 length is 13 residues. CDR3 nucleotide sequence: TGTGCCAGCAGCTTGCCTTTTCGGCCCGAAGCTTTCTTT. This translates into CASSLPFRPEAFF.

In this sample, this clone turned up once. V usage is TRBV5-1 and J usage is TRBJ2-2; D unclear. Germline V CDR1 and CDR2: SGHRS, YFSETQ. This CDR3 comprises 15 residues. Trimming pared 4 bases from V and 2 bases from J, leaving 12 bases between. The CDR3 sequence is CASSHPLGNTGELFF. In DNA, the CDR3 is TGCGCCAGCAGCCACCCTCTCGGAAACACCGGGGAGCTGTTTTTT. The full variable domain, with the rest looked up from reference TRBV5-1 and TRBJ2-2, is KAGVTQTPRYLIKTRGQQVTLSCSPISGHRSVSWYQQTPGQGLQFLFEYFSETQRNKGNFPGRFSGRQFSNSRSEMNVSTLELGDSALYLCASSHPLGNTGELFFGEGSRLTVL.

This clone was seen only once. This rearrangement joins TRBV5-6 to TRBJ2-5, with 8 bases lining up with TRBD1. J gave up 2 bases and V 3 bases, and 3 bases lay outside the gene matches. The CDR3 consists of 14 residues. CDR1 is SGHDT and CDR2 is YYEEEE in the germline V gene. CDR3 in amino acids: CASSSGQGQETQYF. CDR3 in DNA: TGTGCCAGCAGCTCAGGACAGGGACAAGAGACCCAGTACTTC.

The chain uses TRBV6-5 and TRBJ1-6, with D perhaps TRBD1 (6 bases). Per the germline V gene, CDR1 is MNHEY and CDR2 is SVGAGI. CDR3 length: 15 amino acids. Deletions cut 4 bases from V and 8 bases from J, with 15 bases between. CDR3 bases: TGTGCCAGCAGTTTAACTACAGGGAAGGATTCACCCCTCCACTTT. Its protein product is CASSLTTGKDSPLHF.

This sequence joins TRBV6-5 and TRBJ2-1; 11 nucleotides agree with TRBD2. Germline CDR1 reads MNHEY; CDR2 reads SVGAGI. The CDR3 consists of 15 residues. The ends lost 4 bases at V and 7 bases at J; junction bases unmatched: 6. CDR3 DNA sequence: TGTGCCAGCAGTTTCTCCCGACTAGCGGGGAATGAGCAGTTCTTC. The encoded protein is CASSFSRLAGNEQFF.

V usage is TRBV18 and J usage is TRBJ1-5; D is unresolved. V was shortened by 1 base and J by 2 bases, with 12 bases between the two germline ends. The CDR3 covers 16 residues. Germline CDR1 reads KGHSH; CDR2 reads LQKENI. This CDR3 reads CASSPQRIQGNQPQHF. CDR3 coding DNA: TGTGCCAGCTCACCACAGAGGATCCAAGGCAATCAGCCCCAGCATTTT.

The V gene is TRBV11-2, the J gene TRBJ2-2; D gene ambiguous. The CDR3 has 14 amino acids. With 0 bases removed from V and 4 bases from J, the gap between germline ends came to 6 bases. In germline, CDR1 is SGHAT, CDR2 FQNNGV. Written as DNA, the CDR3 is TGTGCCAGCAGCTTAGAGGCTGGCACCGGGGAGCTGTTTTTT. Translation gives CASSLEAGTGELFF.

The V and J genes are TRBV25-1 and TRBJ2-2; possibly TRBD1 for D (6 bases). V lost 5 bases to trimming and J lost 3 bases, with 19 bases between them. CDR1 is MGHDK, CDR2 SYGVNS, per germline. The length of the CDR3 is 17 residues. The CDR3 DNA sequence: TGTGCCAGCAGTCCCCTGGGGGCAGGGTTTCACACCGGGGAGCTGTTTTTT. Its protein product is CASSPLGAGFHTGELFF.

V usage is TRBV5-5 and J usage is TRBJ1-6, with a weak D call TRBD1 (6 bases). CDR1 is SGHKS, CDR2 YYEKEE, per germline (reference sequence). V lost 3 bases to trimming and J lost 7 bases, with 14 bases between them. This CDR3 spans 15 amino acids. The CDR3 nucleotides read TGTGCCAGCAGCTCGATACAGGGAGTCAATTCACCCCTCCACTTT. Its translation: CASSSIQGVNSPLHF.

The chain recombines TRBV18 with TRBJ1-2; D uncertain. The V end lost 3 bases, the J end lost 5 bases, and 10 bases lay between the germline ends. Germline values: CDR1 KGHSH, CDR2 LQKENI. The CDR3 loop spans 13 amino acids. CDR3 in DNA: TGTGCCAGCTCACCGGATCCAATTTATGGCTACACCTTC. Translated: CASSPDPIYGYTF.

The rearrangement uses TRBV10-2 and TRBJ1-2; TRBD1 agrees at 8 bases. Trimming removed 0 bases from V and 8 bases from J; junction bases left unmatched: 8. Germline-derived CDR1 and CDR2 are WSHSY and SAAADI. The CDR3 is 15 residues long. The CDR3 sequence is CASSESRAGGLGYTF. Here the CDR3 DNA reads TGCGCCAGCAGTGAGTCGAGGGCAGGGGGCCTCGGCTACACCTTC.

This chain joins TRBV25-1 and TRBJ2-4; tentative D call: TRBD2 (6 bases). The CDR3 is made up of 12 amino acids. Trimming left V 3 bases short and J 9 bases short, with 9 bases between. CDR1 and CDR2 (germline): MGHDK, SYGVNS. The CDR3 region is CASSDRRGIQYF. In DNA form, the CDR3 reads TGTGCCAGCAGTGACAGGAGGGGCATTCAGTACTTC.

V and J are TRBV19 and TRBJ2-7; 12 positions agree with TRBD2. There are 16 residues in the CDR3. Germline V gene data show CDR1 as LNHDA and CDR2 as SQIVND (reference sequence). V dropped 1 base and J dropped 7; count of bases not matched to a gene: 8. The CDR3 bases are TGTGCCAGTAGTATAGTGTCTAGCGGGGGGGCCTGGGAGCAGTACGTC. It codes for CASSIVSSGGAWEQYV.

This sequence joins TRBV7-9 and TRBJ2-7, with D perhaps given as TRBD1 or TRBD2 (5 bases each). Trimming shortened V by 5 bases and J by 5 bases, and 19 bases separated the two germline ends. The CDR3 is 15 residues long. Germline CDR1 and CDR2: SEHNR and FQNEAQ (reference sequence). The CDR3 coding sequence is TGTGCCAGCAGCCCTGCAGGGACCATGGAGCACGAGCAGTACTTC. It yields the protein CASSPAGTMEHEQYF.

The chain employs TRBV27 and TRBJ1-1; tentatively, D is TRBD1 (6 bases). In germline, CDR1 is MNHEY, CDR2 SMNVEV (reference sequence). V was trimmed by 3 bases and J by 1 base, leaving 15 bases between them. This CDR3 has 16 amino acids. The CDR3 DNA reads TGTGCCAGCAGTTTGACAACGGGACACCCGAACACTGAAGCTTTCTTT. Translation: CASSLTTGHPNTEAFF.

CDR3 nucleotide sequence: TGTGCCTGGACCGCCAATTCACCCCTCCACTTT. Translation: CAWTANSPLHF. The rearrangement links TRBV30 to TRBJ1-6, with D hard to call. Trimming removed 4 bases at V and 7 bases at J, with 5 bases between. Germline V gives CDR1 GTSNPN, CDR2 SVGIG (reference sequence). This CDR3 has 11 amino acids.